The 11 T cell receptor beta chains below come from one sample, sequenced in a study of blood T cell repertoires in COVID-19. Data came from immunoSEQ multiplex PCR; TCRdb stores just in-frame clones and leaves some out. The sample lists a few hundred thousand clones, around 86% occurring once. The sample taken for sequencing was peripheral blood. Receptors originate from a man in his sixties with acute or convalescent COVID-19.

The CDR3 is CASSETGGGYTF. The CDR3 bases are TGTGCCAGCAGCGAGACAGGGGGAGGCTACACCTTC. This chain joins TRBV9 and TRBJ1-2; 9 bases align to TRBD1. Germline-derived CDR1 and CDR2 are SGDLS and YYNGEE. The CDR3 loop spans 12 amino acids. Germline trimming cut 3 bases from V and 8 bases from J; bases unmatched to any gene: 2.

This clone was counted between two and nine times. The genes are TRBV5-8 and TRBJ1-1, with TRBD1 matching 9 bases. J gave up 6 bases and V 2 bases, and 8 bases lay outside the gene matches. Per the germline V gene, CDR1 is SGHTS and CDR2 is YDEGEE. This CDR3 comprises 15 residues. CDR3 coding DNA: TGTGCCAGCAGCTTAAATGGACAGGGGTCTTCTGAAGCTTTCTTT. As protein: CASSLNGQGSSEAFF.

The CDR3 reads CASKRTGKETQYF. The CDR3 DNA is TGTGCCAGCAAGAGGACAGGGAAAGAGACCCAGTACTTC. The V call is TRBV2, the J call TRBJ2-5, with 8 bases aligning to TRBD1. CDR1 is SNHLY, CDR2 FYNNEI, per germline. Trimming removed 7 bases from V and 3 bases from J; junction bases left unmatched: 4. This CDR3 is 13 amino acids long.

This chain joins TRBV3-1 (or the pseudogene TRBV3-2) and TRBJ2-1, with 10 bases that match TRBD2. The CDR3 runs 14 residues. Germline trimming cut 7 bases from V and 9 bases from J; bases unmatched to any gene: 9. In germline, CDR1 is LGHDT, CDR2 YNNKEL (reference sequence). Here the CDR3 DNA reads TGTGCCAGCACGCCCGGGACTAGCGCCGGTGAGCAGTTCTTC. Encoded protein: CASTPGTSAGEQFF.

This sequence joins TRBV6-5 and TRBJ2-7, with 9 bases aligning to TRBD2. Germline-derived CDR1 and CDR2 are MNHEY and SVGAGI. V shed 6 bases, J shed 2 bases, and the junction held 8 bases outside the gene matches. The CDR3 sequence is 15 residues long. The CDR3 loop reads CASRRRTSEAYEQYF. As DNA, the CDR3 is TGTGCCAGCAGACGGAGGACTAGCGAGGCCTACGAGCAGTACTTC.

The CDR3 reads CASSLSAGADTEAFF. CDR3 DNA sequence: TGTGCCAGCAGTTTATCCGCAGGGGCTGACACTGAAGCTTTCTTT. J is TRBJ1-1 and V is TRBV28; the D gene is possibly TRBD1 (6 bases). The germline CDR1 and CDR2 sequences are MDHEN and SYDVKM. There are 15 residues in the CDR3. V gave up 1 base and J gave up 3 bases, with 12 bases separating them.

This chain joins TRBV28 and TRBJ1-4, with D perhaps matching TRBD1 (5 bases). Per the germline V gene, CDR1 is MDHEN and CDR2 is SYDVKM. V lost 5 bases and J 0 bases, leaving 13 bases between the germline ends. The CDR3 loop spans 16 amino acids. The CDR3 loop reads CASSGGDLTTNEKLFF. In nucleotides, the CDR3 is TGTGCCAGCAGTGGGGGGGACCTAACAACTAATGAAAAACTGTTTTTT. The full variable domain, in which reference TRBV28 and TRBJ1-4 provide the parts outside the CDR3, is DVKVTQSSRYLVKRTGEKVFLECVQDMDHENMFWYRQDPGLGLRLIYFSYDVKMKEKGDIPEGYSVSREKKERFSLILESASTNQTSMYLCASSGGDLTTNEKLFFGSGTQLSVL.

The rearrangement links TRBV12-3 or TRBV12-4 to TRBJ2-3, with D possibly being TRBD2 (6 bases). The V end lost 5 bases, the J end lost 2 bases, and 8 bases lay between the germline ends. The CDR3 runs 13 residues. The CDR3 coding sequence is TGTGCCAGCAGTGCGGGGTCCACAGATACGCAGTATTTT. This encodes CASSAGSTDTQYF.

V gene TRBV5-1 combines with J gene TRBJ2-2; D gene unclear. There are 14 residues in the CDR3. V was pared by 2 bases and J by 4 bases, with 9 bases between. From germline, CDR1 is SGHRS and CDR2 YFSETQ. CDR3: CASSLQPSTGELFF. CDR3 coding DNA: TGCGCCAGCAGCTTACAACCGTCCACCGGGGAGCTGTTTTTT.

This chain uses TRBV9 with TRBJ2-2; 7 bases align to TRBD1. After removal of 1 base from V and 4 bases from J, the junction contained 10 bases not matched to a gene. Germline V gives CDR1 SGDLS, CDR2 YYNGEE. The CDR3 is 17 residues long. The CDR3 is CASSVLGVSGGTGELFF. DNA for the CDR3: TGTGCCAGCAGCGTACTAGGGGTGTCAGGGGGCACCGGGGAGCTGTTTTTT.

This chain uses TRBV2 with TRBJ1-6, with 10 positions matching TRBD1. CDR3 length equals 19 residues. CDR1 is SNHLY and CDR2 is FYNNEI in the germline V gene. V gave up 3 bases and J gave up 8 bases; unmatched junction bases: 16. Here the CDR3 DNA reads TGTGCCAGCAGTGAGTCCCCGGGACAGGGGTTAAGGATCTATTCACCCCTCCACTTT. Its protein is CASSESPGQGLRIYSPLHF. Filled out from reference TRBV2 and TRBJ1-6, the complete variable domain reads EPEVTQTPSHQVTQMGQEVILRCVPISNHLYFYWYRQILGQKVEFLVSFYNNEISEKSEIFDDQFSVERPDGSNFTLKIRSTKLEDSAMYFCASSESPGQGLRIYSPLHFGNGTRLTVT.